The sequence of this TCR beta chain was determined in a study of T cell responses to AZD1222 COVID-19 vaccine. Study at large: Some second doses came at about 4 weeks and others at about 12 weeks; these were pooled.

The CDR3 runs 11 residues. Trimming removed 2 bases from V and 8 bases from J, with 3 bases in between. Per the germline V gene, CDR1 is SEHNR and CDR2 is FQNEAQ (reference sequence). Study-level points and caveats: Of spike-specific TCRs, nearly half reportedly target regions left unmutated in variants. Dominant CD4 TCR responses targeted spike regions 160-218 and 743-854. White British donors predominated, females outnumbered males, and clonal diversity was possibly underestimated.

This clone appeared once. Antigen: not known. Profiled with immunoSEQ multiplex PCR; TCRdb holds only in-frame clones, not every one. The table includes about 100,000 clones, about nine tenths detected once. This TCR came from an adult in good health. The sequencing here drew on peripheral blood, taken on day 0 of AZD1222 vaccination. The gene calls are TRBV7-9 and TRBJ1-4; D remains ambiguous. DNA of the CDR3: TGTGCCAGCAGCTTAAACGAAAAACTGTTTTTT. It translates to CASSLNEKLFF.